Below are 16 T cell receptor beta chains sequenced from a single sample in a study of vaccination and CD4 T cells after COVID-19. Sequencing of the DNA from cultured CD4+ T cells was carried out with the Oncomine TCR Beta short-read assay. TCRdb analysed the PCR reads with MiXCR anew, one entry per CDR3 protein. Of 20,000 to 25,000 distinct CDR3 sequences in the sample, 40% to 45% were seen once. Their antigen targets remain unknown. Treatment here: approximately 9-day PBMC culture with coronavirus spike peptide pools or control peptides (ViraFEST assay). Sequencing input: CD4+ T cells from blood, cultured in vitro. The receptors stem from a human donor who had recovered from COVID-19.

This chain uses TRBV6-2 or TRBV6-3 with TRBJ2-7, with a weak D call TRBD2 (6 bases). The CDR3 spans 13 residues. Trimming removed 6 bases at V and 2 bases at J, with 11 bases between. Germline loops: CDR1 MNHEY, CDR2 SVGEGT. The CDR3 sequence: CASRVSGTYEQYF. The CDR3 nucleotides read TGTGCCAGCAGAGTTAGCGGAACCTACGAGCAGTACTTC.

J is TRBJ1-2 and V is TRBV6-5; D call uncertain. V was cut by 0 bases and J by 8 bases, with 16 bases left in between. CDR3 length: 15 amino acids. Germline-derived CDR1 and CDR2 are MNHEY and SVGAGI. Here the CDR3 reads CASSYSTTLRAGYTF. In DNA, the CDR3 is TGTGCCAGCAGTTACTCGACGACCTTAAGGGCGGGCTACACCTTC.

A few counts support this clonotype. This chain links TRBV6-1 with TRBJ1-5; D remains ambiguous. Looked up from germline, CDR1 is MNHNS and CDR2 is SASEGT. With 6 bases removed from V and 0 bases from J, the gap between germline ends came to 6 bases. The length of the CDR3 is 13 residues. CDR3 in amino acids: CASRADSNQPQHF. In DNA form, the CDR3 reads TGTGCCAGCAGGGCGGATAGCAATCAGCCCCAGCATTTT.

V and J are TRBV28 and TRBJ2-1, with 7 bases that match TRBD2. The CDR3 consists of 13 residues. J gave up 7 bases and V 10 bases, and 10 bases lay outside the gene matches. CDR1 MDHEN and CDR2 SYDVKM come from the germline V gene. DNA for the CDR3: TGTGCCACCCTGTCGGGGGGTGGGAATGAGCAGTTCTTC. Its protein product is CATLSGGGNEQFF.

The CDR3 is CASSAVSGKAGNTIYF. The CDR3 region has the DNA TGTGCCAGCAGCGCCGTATCGGGGAAAGCTGGAAACACCATATATTTT. This chain joins TRBV2 and TRBJ1-3; the D is unclear. CDR1 and CDR2 from the germline V gene are SNHLY and FYNNEI. CDR3 length equals 16 residues. Trimming cost V 6 bases and J 2 bases, with 17 bases left between them.

The genes are TRBV24-1 and TRBJ1-5; TRBD1 is a possible D gene (5 bases). Germline V CDR1 and CDR2: KGHDR, SFDVKD. This CDR3 contains 17 residues. V shed 4 bases and J shed 0 bases, with 15 bases lying between them. The CDR3 loop is CATSDPGREDSNQPQHF. CDR3 in DNA: TGTGCCACCAGTGACCCCGGCAGGGAAGATAGCAATCAGCCCCAGCATTTT.

V gene TRBV6-1 combines with J gene TRBJ2-2; 7 nucleotides line up with TRBD1. The CDR3 spans 15 residues. Germline V CDR1 and CDR2: MNHNS, SASEGT. V lost 4 bases to trimming and J lost 4 bases; unmatched junction nucleotides: 6. The chain's CDR3 is CASSVSSGGTGELFF. The DNA of the CDR3 is TGTGCCAGCAGTGTATCATCAGGGGGCACCGGGGAGCTGTTTTTT.

This clonotype was detected once. Since the CDR3 does not end with the conserved phenylalanine or tryptophan, this likely comes from a read error. The V gene is TRBV20-1, the J gene TRBJ2-1, with TRBD1 matching 8 bases. This CDR3 region has 15 residues. J gave up 7 bases and V 1 base, and 9 bases lay outside the gene matches. CDR1 and CDR2 (germline): DFQATT, SNEGSKA (reference sequence). The CDR3 coding sequence is TGCAGTGCTAGAGGCTACGGGACAGGCCCAAATGAGCAGTTCCTC. Translating it yields CSARGYGTGPNEQFL.

This chain connects TRBV6-1 to TRBJ2-7, with 7 bases aligning to TRBD1. The CDR3 covers 17 residues. After removal of 5 bases from V and 5 bases from J, the junction contained 18 bases not matched to a gene. The germline CDR1 and CDR2 sequences are MNHNS and SASEGT. In nucleotides, the CDR3 is TGTGCCAGCAGTAGATTAGGGGAAGACAGGGCGATAGACGAGCAGTACTTC. This encodes CASSRLGEDRAIDEQYF.

This clonotype was seen more than once but under ten times. The V and J genes are TRBV30 and TRBJ2-1; D is undetermined. The germline V and J ends were trimmed by 8 bases and 7 bases, with 12 bases remaining between them. The germline gives CDR1 GTSNPN, CDR2 SVGIG (reference sequence). This CDR3 region has 11 residues. The CDR3: CARALGNEQFF. The CDR3 region has the DNA TGTGCCCGTGCTTTAGGGAATGAGCAGTTCTTC.

Only a few counts were recorded for this clonotype. The chain is built from TRBV6-2 or TRBV6-3 and TRBJ2-7; 12 bases fit TRBD2. The CDR3 runs 15 residues. The germline CDR1 and CDR2 sequences are MNHEY and SVGEGT. J lost 7 bases, V lost 6 bases, and 10 bases had no gene match. The CDR3: CASSGTSGWSREQYF. CDR3 sequence (DNA): TGTGCCAGCAGCGGGACTAGCGGGTGGAGTCGGGAGCAGTACTTC.

This clonotype was counted a few times. The J gene is TRBJ1-5, the V gene TRBV19; D unresolved. V was clipped by 4 bases and J by 5 bases, with 9 bases between them. Looked up from germline, CDR1 is LNHDA and CDR2 is SQIVND (reference sequence). The CDR3 loop spans 13 amino acids. CDR3 sequence (DNA): TGTGCCAGTAGTACCCGGGCCGATCAGCCCCAGCATTTT. It yields the protein CASSTRADQPQHF.

The chain links TRBV2 to TRBJ2-7; a weak D match, TRBD2 (5 bases). The CDR3 is 12 residues long. Germline CDR1 reads SNHLY; CDR2 reads FYNNEI. The V end was cut by 5 bases, the J end by 3 bases, with 8 bases between. The CDR3 sequence is CASSIGSYEQYF. CDR3 in DNA: TGTGCCAGCAGTATAGGGAGCTACGAGCAGTACTTC.

This chain links TRBV6-2 or TRBV6-3 with TRBJ2-3; the D gene is possibly TRBD2 (6 bases). There are 15 residues in the CDR3. With 5 bases removed from V and 4 bases from J, the gap between germline ends came to 16 bases. Germline loops: CDR1 MNHEY, CDR2 SVGEGT. Here the CDR3 reads CASSIPPDYSDTQYF. CDR3 in DNA: TGTGCCAGCAGTATCCCCCCGGACTATTCAGATACGCAGTATTTT.

The chain carries TRBV24-1 and TRBJ2-3; no clear D. Germline V gives CDR1 KGHDR, CDR2 SFDVKD. The V and J ends lost 5 bases and 0 bases respectively, with 5 bases between them. CDR3 length: 13 amino acids. The CDR3, as DNA: TGTGCCACCAGTGTCGGTAGCACAGATACGCAGTATTTT. It translates to CATSVGSTDTQYF.

This clonotype was seen a few times. This rearrangement joins TRBV20-1 to TRBJ1-2; weak D call: TRBD1 (5 bases). Trimming stripped 5 bases from V and 3 bases from J, with 13 bases between. This CDR3 has 13 residues. From germline, CDR1 is DFQATT and CDR2 SNEGSKA (reference sequence). CDR3 DNA sequence: TGCAGTGCTCCCGGGCAGACAGACTATGGCTACACCTTC. It specifies CSAPGQTDYGYTF.